This paragraph reports one TCR beta chain. The germline V and J ends were trimmed by 11 bases and 3 bases, with 10 bases remaining between them. The germline V gene has CDR1 MDHEN and CDR2 SYDVKM. The CDR3 consists of 12 residues. The sample originates from a study of T cell responses to AZD1222 COVID-19 vaccine. TCRdb keeps only in-frame clones here, not all; method: immunoSEQ multiplex PCR. The top ten clones hold more than 4% of a sample with approximately 110,000 clones, approximately 88% of them seen once. This specimen was peripheral blood, taken on day 0 of AZD1222 vaccination. This clonotype originated in an adult in good health. The V gene is TRBV28, the J gene TRBJ1-4; weak D call: TRBD1 (6 bases). The CDR3 DNA is TGTGCCTGTCAGGGGCCTAATGAAAAACTGTTTTTT. It is translated as CACQGPNEKLFF.